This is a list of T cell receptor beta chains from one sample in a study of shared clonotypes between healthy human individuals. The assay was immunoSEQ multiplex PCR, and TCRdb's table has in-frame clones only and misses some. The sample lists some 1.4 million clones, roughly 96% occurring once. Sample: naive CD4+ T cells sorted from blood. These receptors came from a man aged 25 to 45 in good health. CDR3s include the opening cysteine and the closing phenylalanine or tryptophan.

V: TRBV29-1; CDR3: CSVGGTQPQHF
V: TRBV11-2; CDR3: CASSLGASGRSYEQYF
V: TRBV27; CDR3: CASSFWENTEAFF
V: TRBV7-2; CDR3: CASSSIPRVNEQFF
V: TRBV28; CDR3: CASSALEWGSHYEQYF
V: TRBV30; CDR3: CAWSVGQPQHF
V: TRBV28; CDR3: CASSSQGANEAFF
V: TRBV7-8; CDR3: CASSFQPGNTGELFF
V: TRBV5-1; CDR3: CASSLVGGQPQHF
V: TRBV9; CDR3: CASSVEVVSEQYF
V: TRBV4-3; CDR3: CASSQDRGTYEQYF
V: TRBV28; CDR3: CASSFSSAGELFF
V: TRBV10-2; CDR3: CATGAGAANEKLFF
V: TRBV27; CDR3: CASSLSRPTGLGEQYF
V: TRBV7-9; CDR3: CASSSGQYQFIQYF
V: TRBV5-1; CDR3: CASSLGDSHNEQFF
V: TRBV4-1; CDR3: CASSQEGQGIYSNQPQHF
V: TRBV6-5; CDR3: CATSTANTEAFF